This T cell receptor (beta chain) was sequenced in a study of cytomegalovirus exposure and HLA in healthy donors. The study, taken as a whole, reports: The authors later linked a missense DCLRE1C variant to TCR beta V- and J-gene trimming. Among TCR beta chains, those listed as cytomegalovirus-associated numbered some 160. Generally TCR sequences proved uncommon, though certain public TCRs appeared in numerous donors.

To note about this clone: The antigen remains unidentified.

The PCR made use of 60 Vbeta and 13 Jbeta primers. Some clones are missing from TCRdb's copy, which holds only in-frame ones; the method was immunoSEQ multiplex PCR. This table holds 150,000 or so clones, just under 75% found once. CDR1 is SGHRS and CDR2 is YFSETQ in the germline V gene. CDR3 length: 15 amino acids. The ends were cut back, 0 bases at V and 6 bases at J, with 13 bases in the middle. The source material was PBMCs. This TCR was recovered from a woman aged 18-35 years in good health and CMV-seronegative. This sequence joins TRBV5-1 and TRBJ2-1; the D is unclear. The CDR3 nucleotides are TGCGCCAGCAGCTTGGTAGAGGCCTCCGGCAATGAGCAGTTCTTC. It translates to CASSLVEASGNEQFF.